A single sample is the source of the 30 T cell receptor beta chains below, sequenced in a study of T cell responses to AZD1222 COVID-19 vaccine. Sequencing used immunoSEQ multiplex PCR; TCRdb keeps in-frame clones, though not all of them. The table lists some 120,000 clones, 88% of them singletons. The input for sequencing was peripheral blood, taken on day 0 of MenACWY control vaccination. The receptors derive from an adult in good health.

The chain carries TRBV24-1 and TRBJ1-5; 7 bases line up with TRBD1. J lost 7 bases, V lost 3 bases, and 8 bases had no gene match. Germline CDR1 reads KGHDR; CDR2 reads SFDVKD. The CDR3 covers 15 residues. CDR3 bases: TGTGCCACCAGTGATACCGACAGGGTTGGGCAGCCCCAGCATTTT. Translating gives CATSDTDRVGQPQHF.

CDR3 loop: CASSYALTGDIAGGPYNEQFF. CDR3 nucleotide sequence: TGTGCCAGCAGTTACGCCTTAACAGGGGATATAGCGGGAGGGCCTTACAATGAGCAGTTCTTC. The chain recombines TRBV6-7 with TRBJ2-1, with 11 positions matching TRBD2. TRBV6-7 is an ORF; its function is uncertain. This CDR3 has 21 residues. The V and J ends lost 2 bases and 4 bases, in that order; junction bases with no gene match: 19.

The chain uses TRBV19 and TRBJ2-3; D is undetermined. Germline V gene lookup returns CDR1 LNHDA and CDR2 SQIVND (reference sequence). This CDR3 has 15 amino acids. V lost 0 bases to trimming and J lost 3 bases, with 10 bases between them. The DNA of the CDR3 is TGTGCCAGTAGTATAGATACGGGCAGAACAGATACGCAGTATTTT. This sequence encodes CASSIDTGRTDTQYF.

The chain carries TRBV5-1 and TRBJ2-3; D is unresolved. V was trimmed by 0 bases and J by 6 bases, leaving 11 bases between them. There are 14 residues in the CDR3. The germline gives CDR1 SGHRS, CDR2 YFSETQ. This CDR3 is CASSLVGLIDTQYF. CDR3 nucleotide sequence: TGCGCCAGCAGCTTGGTGGGTCTCATCGATACGCAGTATTTT. Based on the CDR3 plus reference TRBV5-1 and TRBJ2-3, the full variable domain is KAGVTQTPRYLIKTRGQQVTLSCSPISGHRSVSWYQQTPGQGLQFLFEYFSETQRNKGNFPGRFSGRQFSNSRSEMNVSTLELGDSALYLCASSLVGLIDTQYFGPGTRLTVL.

The chain couples TRBV27 to TRBJ1-4; 10 nucleotides align to TRBD1. Germline values: CDR1 MNHEY, CDR2 SMNVEV (reference sequence). The CDR3 is made up of 16 amino acids. Unmatched junction bases numbered 9, after V lost 5 bases and J lost 6 bases. This CDR3 reads CASSPRRGTGDEKLFF. The DNA for the CDR3 is TGTGCCAGCAGTCCCCGTCGGGGGACAGGGGATGAAAAACTGTTTTTT.

This chain uses TRBV4-1 with TRBJ2-7, with D uncertain. The CDR3 has 14 amino acids. The V gene lost 1 base and the J gene lost 3 bases, with 10 bases spanning the gap. CDR1 is MGHRA and CDR2 is YSYEKL in the germline V gene. The CDR3 region is CASSQVPASYEQYF. The CDR3 DNA follows: TGCGCCAGCAGCCAAGTGCCAGCTAGCTACGAGCAGTACTTC.

This chain links TRBV6-5 with TRBJ2-7, with TRBD2 identical over 11 bases. Per the germline V gene, CDR1 is MNHEY and CDR2 is SVGAGI. CDR3 size: 15 residues. J gave up 0 bases and V 6 bases, and 4 bases lay outside the gene matches. In nucleotides, the CDR3 is TGTGCCAGCAGGATAGCGGGAGGGTCCTCCTACGAGCAGTACTTC. Its protein is CASRIAGGSSYEQYF.

The V and J genes are TRBV19 and TRBJ1-5; D is unclear. V gave up 3 bases and J gave up 3 bases, with 6 bases separating them. Per the germline V gene, CDR1 is LNHDA and CDR2 is SQIVND (reference sequence). The CDR3 extends over 13 amino acids. The CDR3 protein is CASSIGHNQPQHF. The CDR3 DNA reads as TGTGCCAGTAGTATTGGTCACAATCAGCCCCAGCATTTT.

The CDR3: CASSLALGSGRLLYNEQFF. DNA of the CDR3: TGCGCCAGCAGCTTGGCCCTAGGAAGCGGGAGGCTCCTCTACAATGAGCAGTTCTTC. The chain joins TRBV5-1 to TRBJ2-1; the match to TRBD2 covers 9 bases. This CDR3 contains 19 residues. V was pared by 0 bases and J by 3 bases, with 13 bases of the junction left unmatched. Germline CDR1 is SGHRS and CDR2 is YFSETQ.

The CDR3 DNA reads as TGTGCCAGCAGCCGCGGGGGGACTAGCGCTTACGAGCAGTACTTC. Translated: CASSRGGTSAYEQYF. V and J are TRBV7-3 and TRBJ2-7; 10 nucleotides agree with TRBD2. This CDR3 contains 15 residues. V shed 5 bases and J 4 bases; nucleotides not matched to a gene: 8. Germline V lookup: CDR1 SGHTA, CDR2 FQGTGA.

There are a few counts of this clone. J is TRBJ2-7 and V is TRBV6-2 or TRBV6-3; 14 positions match TRBD2. V shed 0 bases, J shed 5 bases, and the junction held 9 bases outside the gene matches. The CDR3 has 18 amino acids. The germline V gene encodes CDR1 MNHEY and CDR2 SVGEGT. CDR3 amino acids: CASSYSGTSGSFGDEQYF. In DNA, the CDR3 is TGTGCCAGCAGTTACTCGGGGACTAGCGGGAGTTTTGGGGACGAGCAGTACTTC.

The chain employs TRBV2 and TRBJ2-7; 7 positions match TRBD2. The V gene's germline CDR1 is SNHLY and CDR2 FYNNEI. J was trimmed by 2 bases and V by 6 bases; bases with no gene match: 10. The CDR3 extends over 15 amino acids. This chain's CDR3 is CASSVLAAFPYEQYF. The CDR3, as DNA: TGTGCCAGCAGCGTCCTAGCGGCGTTCCCCTACGAGCAGTACTTC.

The chain uses TRBV2 and TRBJ1-1; D may be TRBD1 (5 bases). The CDR3 has 13 amino acids. Germline V lookup: CDR1 SNHLY, CDR2 FYNNEI. V was shortened by 9 bases and J by 3 bases, with 14 bases between the two germline ends. For the CDR3, the DNA is TGTGCCAGTGCCCTTACAGGTTACACTGAAGCTTTCTTT. The encoded protein is CASALTGYTEAFF.

The chain uses TRBV12-3 or TRBV12-4 and TRBJ1-5; D is unclear. Trimming removed 8 bases from V and 4 bases from J, with 12 bases in between. This CDR3 contains 13 residues. CDR3 loop: CASRGVWNQPQHF. The DNA of the CDR3 is TGTGCCAGCCGCGGGGTCTGGAATCAGCCCCAGCATTTT.

V usage is TRBV2 and J usage is TRBJ2-7; D is ambiguous. The germline V and J ends were trimmed by 6 bases and 6 bases, with 9 bases remaining between them. The CDR3 runs 11 residues. CDR1 is SNHLY and CDR2 is FYNNEI in the germline V gene. The CDR3 loop is CASSTRSEQYF. As DNA, the CDR3 is TGTGCCAGCAGCACCAGGAGCGAGCAGTACTTC.

This chain connects TRBV7-9 to TRBJ2-7, with 9 bases that match TRBD1. The CDR3 has 14 amino acids. The V and J ends lost 5 bases and 5 bases, in that order; junction bases with no gene match: 7. Germline values: CDR1 SEHNR, CDR2 FQNEAQ (reference sequence). The CDR3 loop reads CASSPGTGRDEQYF. CDR3 DNA: TGTGCCAGCAGCCCCGGGACAGGGCGAGACGAGCAGTACTTC.

This chain uses TRBV6-5 with TRBJ1-2, with a tentative D call TRBD1 (6 bases). The CDR3 loop spans 13 amino acids. Deletions cut 8 bases from V and 2 bases from J, with 12 bases between. CDR1 and CDR2 (germline): MNHEY, SVGAGI. DNA for the CDR3: TGTGCCAGCGGGGAGGGGGGGAACTATGGCTACACCTTC. This gives the protein CASGEGGNYGYTF.

The rearrangement joins TRBV30 to TRBJ1-5, with TRBD1 as a possible D gene (5 bases). Trimming pared 2 bases from V and 11 bases from J, leaving 16 bases between. Germline V gene data show CDR1 as GTSNPN and CDR2 as SVGIG (reference sequence). This CDR3 is 13 amino acids long. The CDR3, as DNA: TGTGCCTGGAGTTTGGGACCGGGTTTAGCCCAGCATTTT. Its protein product is CAWSLGPGLAQHF.

The chain combines TRBV7-3 with TRBJ2-7; possibly TRBD1 for D (6 bases). CDR1 and CDR2 (germline): SGHTA, FQGTGA. The CDR3 has 13 residues. V was shortened by 2 bases and J by 5 bases, with 10 bases between the two germline ends. The CDR3 sequence: CASSLWDKHEQYF. The CDR3 DNA reads as TGTGCCAGCAGCTTATGGGACAAACACGAGCAGTACTTC.

This chain joins TRBV20-1 and TRBJ2-7, with 7 bases lining up with TRBD1. The CDR3 covers 16 residues. Germline loops: CDR1 DFQATT, CDR2 SNEGSKA (reference sequence). Trimming at V came to 6 bases and at J to 0 bases, leaving 14 bases not matched to a gene. The CDR3 loop is CSASGVGGWRSYEQYF. The CDR3 bases are TGCAGTGCAAGTGGGGTAGGGGGCTGGCGCTCCTACGAGCAGTACTTC.

This chain connects TRBV28 to TRBJ2-3, with TRBD2 as a possible D gene (6 bases). The V gene's germline CDR1 is MDHEN and CDR2 SYDVKM. The CDR3 loop spans 15 amino acids. Trimming shortened V by 4 bases and J by 2 bases, and 13 bases separated the two germline ends. The CDR3 DNA reads as TGTGCCAGCAGTTCAACGGGACTCACCACAGATACGCAGTATTTT. Its translation is CASSSTGLTTDTQYF.

The V and J genes are TRBV9 and TRBJ1-3; D gene uncertain. The germline V gene encodes CDR1 SGDLS and CDR2 YYNGEE. The CDR3 consists of 14 residues. Between the trimmed V and J ends, which lost 4 bases and 3 bases, there was a span of 11 bases. CDR3 nucleotide sequence: TGTGCCAGCAGCTCCGGACGGAATGGAAACACCATATATTTT. Translated, it gives CASSSGRNGNTIYF.

V and J are TRBV5-4 and TRBJ2-7; 9 nucleotides line up with TRBD1. V was pared by 3 bases and J by 1 base, with 2 bases of the junction left unmatched. This CDR3 spans 14 amino acids. Germline loops: CDR1 SGHNT, CDR2 YYREEE (reference sequence). As DNA, the CDR3 is TGTGCCAGCAGCTGGGGACAGGGATCCTACGAGCAGTACTTC. It is translated as CASSWGQGSYEQYF.

The chain joins TRBV5-1 to TRBJ2-1, with D perhaps TRBD2 (6 bases). V gave up 5 bases and J gave up 0 bases, with 15 bases separating them. Germline V gene data show CDR1 as SGHRS and CDR2 as YFSETQ. The CDR3 extends over 16 amino acids. The CDR3, as DNA: TGCGCCAGCAGTCTAGCGTCTCTGAGCTCCTACAATGAGCAGTTCTTC. It specifies CASSLASLSSYNEQFF.

This clone showed up just once. The V and J genes are TRBV27 and TRBJ2-1, with 15 nucleotides matching TRBD2. Germline trimming cut 3 bases from V and 4 bases from J; bases unmatched to any gene: 4. This CDR3 is 17 amino acids long. Germline CDR1 reads MNHEY; CDR2 reads SMNVEV (reference sequence). The CDR3 sequence is CASSFQGLAGGYNEQFF. CDR3 sequence (DNA): TGTGCCAGCAGTTTCCAAGGACTAGCGGGAGGGTACAATGAGCAGTTCTTC.

The chain uses TRBV3-1 (or the pseudogene TRBV3-2) and TRBJ2-2; 12 bases match TRBD2. This CDR3 has 16 amino acids. In germline, CDR1 is LGHDT, CDR2 YNNKEL (reference sequence). V was clipped by 2 bases and J by 5 bases; unmatched bases: 3. The CDR3 loop is CASSQPTSGGTGELFF. CDR3 nucleotide sequence: TGTGCCAGCAGCCAACCTACTAGCGGGGGGACCGGGGAGCTGTTTTTT.

The chain employs TRBV5-1 and TRBJ2-2, with D possibly matching TRBD1 (7 bases). Germline loops: CDR1 SGHRS, CDR2 YFSETQ. The germline V and J ends were trimmed by 3 bases and 7 bases, with 19 bases remaining between them. This CDR3 spans 16 amino acids. The CDR3 loop is CASSSTGTGARGELFF. CDR3 nucleotides: TGCGCCAGCAGCTCGACAGGGACGGGAGCCCGCGGGGAGCTGTTTTTT.

The chain links TRBV6-5 to TRBJ1-5, with D possibly matching TRBD1 (5 bases). Germline values: CDR1 MNHEY, CDR2 SVGAGI. Between the trimmed V and J ends, which lost 2 bases and 0 bases, there was a span of 8 bases. This CDR3 spans 15 amino acids. CDR3: CASSYDGGSNQPQHF. As DNA, the CDR3 is TGTGCCAGCAGTTACGATGGGGGTAGCAATCAGCCCCAGCATTTT.

The chain links TRBV24-1 to TRBJ1-5; maybe TRBD1 (5 bases). The V end was cut by 3 bases, the J end by 7 bases, with 12 bases between. The CDR3 contains 14 residues. Germline CDR1 reads KGHDR; CDR2 reads SFDVKD. CDR3 in DNA: TGTGCCACCAGTGATCAGGGCTATCGACAGCCCCAGCATTTT. Translated: CATSDQGYRQPQHF.

The gene calls are TRBV5-4 and TRBJ1-2, with TRBD1 as a possible D gene (6 bases). The V gene lost 0 bases and the J gene lost 8 bases, with 11 bases spanning the gap. Germline lookup yields CDR1 SGHNT and CDR2 YYREEE (reference sequence). This CDR3 is built from 13 residues. CDR3 protein: CASSLEGGYGYTF. The CDR3 DNA sequence: TGTGCCAGCAGCTTGGAAGGGGGTTACGGCTACACCTTC. The whole variable domain, filled in from reference TRBV5-4 and TRBJ1-2, reads ETGVTQSPTHLIKTRGQQVTLRCSSQSGHNTVSWYQQALGQGPQFIFQYYREEENGRGNFPPRFSGLQFPNYSSELNVNALELDDSALYLCASSLEGGYGYTFGSGTRLTVV.